A selection of T cell receptor beta chains follows, all from one sample in a study of response to subunit inactivated influenza vaccine. TCRdb reprocessed the RT-PCR reads via MiXCR and lists one record per CDR3 protein. Of roughly 570,000 distinct CDR3 sequences listed, 12% to 15% were seen once; the top ten hold approximately 10%. The sample was PBMCs from blood, taken roughly 12 days after vaccination. Every receptor here comes from a man in his forties or fifties who received an inactivated influenza vaccine. Both conserved end residues are part of each CDR3.

>TRBV6-2/TRBV6-3|TRBJ2-1
CASSYQGSGRSNNEQFF
>TRBV15|TRBJ2-1
CATSRERAGASSYNEQFF
>TRBV4-3|TRBJ1-2
CASSQDLLGYGYTF
>TRBV6-4|TRBJ2-1
CASSDGLAGREQFF
>TRBV5-1|TRBJ2-5
CASSLGDIQETQYF
>TRBV6-2/TRBV6-3|TRBJ1-5
CASTDVRVPNRDQPQHF
>TRBV3-1|TRBJ2-1
CASSQDTGFYNEQFF
>TRBV2|TRBJ2-7
CASSVQAGVGEQYF
>TRBV18|TRBJ2-5
CASSPFESQETQYF
>TRBV25-1|TRBJ2-1
CASRGQGGFNEQFF
>TRBV18|TRBJ1-1
CASSPGSNMNTEAFF
>TRBV19|TRBJ1-1
CASSLQGLNGVNTEAFF
>TRBV20-1|TRBJ1-2
CSARVILAGTF
>TRBV20-1|TRBJ2-7
CSASRGTSGRYEQYF
>TRBV10-3|TRBJ1-1
CAISEGRGRRNTEAFF
>TRBV7-8|TRBJ2-1
CASSLGTGSAYNEQFF
>TRBV27|TRBJ1-2
CASSQGSGGYTF
>TRBV5-1|TRBJ2-2
CASSGGPGQGEGGELFF
>TRBV29-1|TRBJ2-6
CSVVGLRSGANVLTF
>TRBV11-2|TRBJ2-7
CASSQINYEQYF
>TRBV7-9|TRBJ2-7
CASSPPSLVRGSNEQYF
>TRBV5-6|TRBJ2-7
CASREPGDRDYEQYF
>TRBV5-6|TRBJ1-5
CASSSRYQPQHF
>TRBV6-1|TRBJ2-7
CASSDRDPAYEQYF
>TRBV20-1|TRBJ2-7
CSAKRELEQYF
>TRBV20-1|TRBJ2-3
CSAKTPAGLAEGADTQYF
>TRBV20-1|TRBJ1-1
CSARSGGQNTEAFF
>TRBV28|TRBJ2-7
CASSLSQTGWKEQYF
>TRBV19|TRBJ2-2
CASSRQPGPKTGELFF
>TRBV4-3|TRBJ2-1
CASSQDPAGADYNEQFF
>TRBV6-2/TRBV6-3|TRBJ2-1
CASSWGDENNEQFF
>TRBV5-1|TRBJ2-5
CASSLTSGRVETQYF
>TRBV7-2|TRBJ2-7
CASSPGGGYYEQYF
>TRBV7-2|TRBJ2-1
CSAGEFNEQFF
>TRBV2|TRBJ2-7
CASSEAWRRGVYEQYF
>TRBV7-2|TRBJ2-1
CASSQGSGSIHEQFF
>TRBV27|TRBJ2-1
CASSRRGPGDNEQFF
>TRBV29-1|TRBJ2-1
CSVEDWVAGRYNEQFF
>TRBV12-3/TRBV12-4|TRBJ2-7
CASSYFGSYEQYF
>TRBV10-2|TRBJ2-7
CASSDQGAGSSYEQYF
>TRBV18|TRBJ1-1
CASSPGQLEAFF
>TRBV7-6|TRBJ2-1
CASSLYGRAGDEQFF
>TRBV5-1|TRBJ2-7
CASSLGQGTPYEQYF
>TRBV7-9|TRBJ2-1
CASSSTSGTYNEQFF
>TRBV12-3/TRBV12-4|TRBJ2-7
CASSGQGSNEQYF
>TRBV2|TRBJ2-5
CASRPTGGGTQYF
>TRBV19|TRBJ2-2
CASSWLDTGELFF
>TRBV6-2/TRBV6-3|TRBJ2-6
CASSYLSPQPRDSGANVLTF
>TRBV27|TRBJ2-7
CASSPRDRGNYEQYF
>TRBV20-1|TRBJ2-7
CSARTPRAGSSYEQYF
>TRBV10-3|TRBJ2-7
CASRRQDLYEQYF
>TRBV20-1|TRBJ1-1
CSAPPWGNTEAFF